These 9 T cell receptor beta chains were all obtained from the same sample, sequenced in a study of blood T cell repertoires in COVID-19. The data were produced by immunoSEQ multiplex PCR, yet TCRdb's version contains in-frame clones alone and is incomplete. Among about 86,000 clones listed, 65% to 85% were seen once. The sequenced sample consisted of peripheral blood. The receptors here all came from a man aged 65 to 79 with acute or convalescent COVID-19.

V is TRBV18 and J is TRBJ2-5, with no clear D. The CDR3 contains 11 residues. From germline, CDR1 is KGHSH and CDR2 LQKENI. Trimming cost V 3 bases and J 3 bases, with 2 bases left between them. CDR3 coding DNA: TGTGCCAGCTCACCCGAAGAGACCCAGTACTTC. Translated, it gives CASSPEETQYF.

The CDR3: CASSLGPRAQYF. The CDR3 nucleotides read TGTGCCAGCAGCTTGGGTCCGAGGGCCCAGTACTTC. V usage is TRBV11-2 and J usage is TRBJ2-5, with a weak D call TRBD2 (5 bases). The CDR3 loop spans 12 amino acids. Trimming removed 3 bases from V and 9 bases from J, with 11 bases in between. Germline values: CDR1 SGHAT, CDR2 FQNNGV. The full variable domain, its missing parts supplied by reference TRBV11-2 and TRBJ2-5, is EAGVAQSPRYKIIEKRQSVAFWCNPISGHATLYWYQQILGQGPKLLIQFQNNGVVDDSQLPKDRFSAERLKGVDSTLKIQPAKLEDSAVYLCASSLGPRAQYFGPGTRLLVL.

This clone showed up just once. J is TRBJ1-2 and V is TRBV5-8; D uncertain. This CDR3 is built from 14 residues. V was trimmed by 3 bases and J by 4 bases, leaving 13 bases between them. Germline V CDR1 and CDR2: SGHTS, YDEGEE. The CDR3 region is CASSSKLRGYGYTF. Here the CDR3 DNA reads TGTGCCAGCAGCTCGAAGCTCCGGGGCTATGGCTACACCTTC.

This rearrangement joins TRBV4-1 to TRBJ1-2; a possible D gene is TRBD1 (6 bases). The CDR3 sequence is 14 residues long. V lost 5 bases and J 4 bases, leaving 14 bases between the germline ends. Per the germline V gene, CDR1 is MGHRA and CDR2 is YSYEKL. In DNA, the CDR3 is TGCGCCAGCAGCGACGGCGGGGGGGCCTATGGCTACACCTTC. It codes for CASSDGGGAYGYTF.

In DNA form, the CDR3 reads TGTGCAAGTCGCTTCTTGGTGAGGACAGGGGATGGCTACACCTTC. Translating it yields CASRFLVRTGDGYTF. The V gene is TRBV12-2, the J gene TRBJ1-2; TRBD1 is the table's D call and was not checked against the DNA. TRBV12-2 is flagged as a pseudogene. The CDR3 extends over 15 amino acids.

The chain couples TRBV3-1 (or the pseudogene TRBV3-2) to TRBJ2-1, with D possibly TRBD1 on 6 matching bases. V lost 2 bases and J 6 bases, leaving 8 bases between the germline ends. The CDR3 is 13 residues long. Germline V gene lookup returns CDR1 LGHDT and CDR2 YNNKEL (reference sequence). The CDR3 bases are TGTGCCAGCAGCCAAAGACAGGCCAATGAGCAGTTCTTC. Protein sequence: CASSQRQANEQFF.

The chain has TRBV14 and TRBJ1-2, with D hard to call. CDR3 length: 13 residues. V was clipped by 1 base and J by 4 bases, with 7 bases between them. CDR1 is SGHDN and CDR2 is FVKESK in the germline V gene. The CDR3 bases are TGTGCCAGCAGCCAAGTGACTCGCTATGGCTACACCTTC. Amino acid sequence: CASSQVTRYGYTF.

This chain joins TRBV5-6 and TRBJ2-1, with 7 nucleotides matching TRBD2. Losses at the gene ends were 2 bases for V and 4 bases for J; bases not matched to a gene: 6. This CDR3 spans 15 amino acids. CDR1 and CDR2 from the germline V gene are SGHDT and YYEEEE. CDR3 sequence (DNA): TGTGCCAGCAGCTTCGGTCTAGCGGTTTACAATGAGCAGTTCTTC. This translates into CASSFGLAVYNEQFF. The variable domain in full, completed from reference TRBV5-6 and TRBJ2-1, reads DAGVTQSPTHLIKTRGQQVTLRCSPKSGHDTVSWYQQALGQGPQFIFQYYEEEERQRGNFPDRFSGHQFPNYSSELNVNALLLGDSALYLCASSFGLAVYNEQFFGPGTRLTVL.

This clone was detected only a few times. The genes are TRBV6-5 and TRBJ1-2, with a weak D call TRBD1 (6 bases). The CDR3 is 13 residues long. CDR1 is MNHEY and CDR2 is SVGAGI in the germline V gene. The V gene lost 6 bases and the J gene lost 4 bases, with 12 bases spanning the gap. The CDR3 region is CASRPTGFYGYTF. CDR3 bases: TGTGCCAGCAGACCGACAGGTTTCTATGGCTACACCTTC.